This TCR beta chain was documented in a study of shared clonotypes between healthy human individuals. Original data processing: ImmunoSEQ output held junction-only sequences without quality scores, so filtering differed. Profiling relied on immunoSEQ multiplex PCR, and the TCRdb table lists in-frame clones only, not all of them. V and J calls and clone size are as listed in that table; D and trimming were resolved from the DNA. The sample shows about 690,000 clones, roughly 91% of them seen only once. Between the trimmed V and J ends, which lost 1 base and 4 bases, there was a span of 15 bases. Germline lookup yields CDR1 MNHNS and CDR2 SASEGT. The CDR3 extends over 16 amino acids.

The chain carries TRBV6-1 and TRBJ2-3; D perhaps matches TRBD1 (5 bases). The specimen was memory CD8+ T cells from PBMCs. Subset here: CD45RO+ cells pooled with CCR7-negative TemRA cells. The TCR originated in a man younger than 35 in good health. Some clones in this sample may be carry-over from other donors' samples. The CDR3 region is CASSEVGFLRADTQYF. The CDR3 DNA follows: TGTGCCAGCAGTGAAGTAGGTTTTCTCAGGGCAGATACGCAGTATTTT.